This TCR delta chain was profiled in a study of Vδ1+ human thymocytes. Study-wide results and limits: Thymic TRG and TRD repertoires appeared highly polyclonal. TRD repertoires were essentially private, unlike widely shared TRG clonotypes. Bulk data may be misread because of unexpected Vdelta2 sequences. Unlike peripheral blood Vdelta1+ controls, thymic delta-chain sequences included 15% to 25% Vdelta2 and few Vdelta3.

RNA was extracted from the cells and then reverse transcribed. CDR3 amplicons came from multiplex PCR with pooled V-gene forward and constant-region reverse primers. TCRdb reran clone calling via CATT on the multiplex PCR reads. The repertoire includes 70,000 or so delta-chain clones, around 35% of them detected once, and roughly 0.25% sits in the top ten. V lost 3 bases and J 2 bases, leaving 6 bases between the germline ends. CDR1 is GEAIGNYY, CDR2 EKD, per germline. CDR3 size: 12 residues. This clone occurred a few times. As yet, its antigen is unknown. The sorted cells were CD3+ Vdelta1+ Vdelta2- thymocytes from alphabeta-depleted thymus.

The rearrangement joins TRDV2 to TRDJ1, with no clear D. Sample: Vdelta1+ gamma-delta thymocytes from the thymus. Subset here: FACS-sorted CD3+ TCRalphabeta- TCRVdelta1+ TCRVdelta2- thymocytes. The sequence came from a boy younger than two who had congenital heart surgery. The CDR3 region has the DNA TGTGCCTGTGACGGCCAGACCGATAAACTCATCTTT. It translates to CACDGQTDKLIF.